The 30 T cell receptor beta chains reported below all come from one sample, sequenced in a study of T cell repertoires in cytomegalovirus infection. Using its own MiXCR run on the reads, TCRdb lists one record per CDR3 protein. The sample has around 530,000 distinct CDR3 sequences, about 25% seen once. Specimen: PBMCs. These receptor sequences come from a human donor in good health (CMV status not recorded). Some clones in this sample may be carry-over from other donors' samples.

This clonotype was observed a few times. J is TRBJ2-1 and V is TRBV25-1, with D possibly TRBD2 on 8 matching bases. The CDR3 totals 17 residues. Germline CDR1 reads MGHDK; CDR2 reads SYGVNS. Trimming shortened V by 11 bases and J by 2 bases, and 25 bases separated the two germline ends. The CDR3 DNA reads TGTGCCGGCGAATACAGGGGTGGCGGGAGGACCTACAATGAGCAGTTCTTC. This codes for CAGEYRGGGRTYNEQFF.

This chain joins TRBV6-2 or TRBV6-3 and TRBJ2-1; tentative D call: TRBD2 (5 bases). Trimming shortened V by 2 bases and J by 1 base, and 12 bases separated the two germline ends. Germline-derived CDR1 and CDR2 are MNHEY and SVGEGT. This CDR3 has 16 residues. CDR3 sequence: CASSYQAEPSYNEQFF. The CDR3 DNA sequence: TGTGCCAGCAGTTACCAAGCGGAACCTTCCTACAATGAGCAGTTCTTC.

J is TRBJ2-3 and V is TRBV12-3 or TRBV12-4, with 9 bases that match TRBD2. V gave up 0 bases and J gave up 5 bases; unmatched junction bases: 3. CDR3 length: 15 amino acids. The CDR3 DNA reads TGTGCCAGCAGTTTAGCTAGCGGGAGTAGAGATACGCAGTATTTT. Its translation is CASSLASGSRDTQYF.

The sample holds many counts of this clonotype. V and J are TRBV7-2 and TRBJ1-6; TRBD1 is a possible D gene (6 bases). V was clipped by 2 bases and J by 10 bases, with 12 bases between them. This CDR3 contains 14 residues. The germline CDR1 and CDR2 sequences are SGHTA and FQGNSA. CDR3 sequence reads: CASSLRGQGSPLHF. The CDR3 DNA reads as TGTGCCAGCAGCTTACGGGGGCAAGGCTCACCCCTCCACTTT. Full variable domain (outside the CDR3, taken from reference TRBV7-2 and TRBJ1-6): GAGVSQSPSNKVTEKGKDVELRCDPISGHTALYWYRQSLGQGLEFLIYFQGNSAPDKSGLPSDRFSAERTGGSVSTLTIQRTQQEDSAVYLCASSLRGQGSPLHFGNGTRLTVT.

This clonotype was found many times. The chain combines TRBV7-8 with TRBJ2-5, with a weak D call TRBD1 (5 bases). The CDR3 length is 15 residues. Trimming removed 2 bases from V and 5 bases from J, with 15 bases in between. Looked up from germline, CDR1 is SGHVS and CDR2 is FQNEAQ. CDR3 sequence reads: CASSLRGKAGETQYF. The CDR3 bases are TGTGCCAGCAGCTTAAGAGGCAAAGCAGGGGAGACCCAGTACTTC.

This clonotype was counted many times. This CDR3 is CASSYVGGQPQHF. CDR3 DNA: TGTGCCAGCAGTTACGTGGGGGGCCAGCCCCAGCATTTT. The genes are TRBV6-1 and TRBJ1-5, with D perhaps TRBD1 (6 bases). In germline, CDR1 is MNHNS, CDR2 SASEGT. The V gene lost 5 bases and the J gene lost 7 bases, with 12 bases spanning the gap. This CDR3 is built from 13 residues.

This clonotype was counted only a few times. The chain recombines TRBV6-5 with TRBJ1-3, with 8 bases fitting TRBD1. CDR1 and CDR2 from the germline V gene are MNHEY and SVGAGI. The CDR3 consists of 15 residues. CDR3 nucleotides: TGTGGAGCCGGGGGGACAGGATTTTCTGGAAACACCATATATTTT. Translated: CGAGGTGFSGNTIYF.

The chain recombines TRBV12-3 or TRBV12-4 with TRBJ1-4; maybe TRBD1 (5 bases). The CDR3 is made up of 15 amino acids. V was trimmed by 6 bases and J by 12 bases, leaving 23 bases between them. For the CDR3, the DNA is TGTGCCAGCAGCAACTCTTGGACGGGGGAAGTGGAACTGTTTTTT. This gives the protein CASSNSWTGEVELFF.

There are a few counts of this clonotype. The chain recombines TRBV2 with TRBJ1-1; 9 bases are shared with TRBD1. This CDR3 region has 13 residues. V shed 4 bases and J 6 bases; nucleotides not matched to a gene: 3. Germline CDR1 SNHLY, CDR2 FYNNEI. CDR3 nucleotide sequence: TGTGCCAGCAGTGCGGACAGGGGACCTGAAGCTTTCTTT. Its translation is CASSADRGPEAFF.

This clonotype came up a few times. The V call is TRBV6-1, the J call TRBJ2-1; possible D gene TRBD2, 7 bases. V lost 5 bases to trimming and J lost 3 bases, with 20 bases between them. There are 17 residues in the CDR3. Per the germline V gene, CDR1 is MNHNS and CDR2 is SASEGT. The DNA for the CDR3 is TGTGCCAGCAGTTATAAGGGGGGGCTTAACGTCTACAATGAGCAGTTCTTC. Translation gives CASSYKGGLNVYNEQFF.

V usage is TRBV5-4 and J usage is TRBJ2-7, with 8 bases aligning to TRBD2. V lost 4 bases, J lost 3 bases, and 9 bases stayed unmatched. The CDR3 covers 15 residues. Per the germline V gene, CDR1 is SGHNT and CDR2 is YYREEE (reference sequence). CDR3 in amino acids: CASSRGTRVGYEQYV. CDR3 nucleotide sequence: TGTGCCAGCAGCCGAGGGACTAGGGTGGGCTACGAGCAGTACGTC.

The chain's CDR3 is CASSPGLAGGLLETQYF. The CDR3 DNA is TGTGCCAGCAGCCCAGGACTAGCGGGAGGCCTGCTAGAGACCCAGTACTTC. The chain links TRBV7-2 to TRBJ2-5; 14 bases align to TRBD2. Germline-derived CDR1 and CDR2 are SGHTA and FQGNSA. The CDR3 is 17 residues long. After removal of 5 bases from V and 4 bases from J, the junction contained 9 bases not matched to a gene.

This clonotype was picked up many times. The chain's CDR3 is CASSLEAGNPSYEQYF. In DNA, the CDR3 is TGTGCCAGCAGCTTAGAGGCGGGGAACCCCTCCTACGAGCAGTACTTC. This chain connects TRBV7-2 to TRBJ2-7, with D tentatively TRBD2 (6 bases). This CDR3 is 16 amino acids long. Germline loops: CDR1 SGHTA, CDR2 FQGNSA. V dropped 1 base and J dropped 0 bases, with 13 bases sitting between them.

V gene TRBV12-3 or TRBV12-4 combines with J gene TRBJ2-6, with D possibly TRBD2 on 5 matching bases. V lost 3 bases to trimming and J lost 0 bases, with 9 bases between them. This CDR3 is 16 amino acids long. The CDR3 DNA sequence: TGTGCCAGCAGTTTCTCTGGGAGCTCTGGGGCCAACGTCCTGACTTTC. It is translated as CASSFSGSSGANVLTF.

This clonotype was counted only a few times. This chain links TRBV20-1 with TRBJ2-1; TRBD2 matches 10 bases. The trim removed 3 bases at V and 0 bases at J, leaving 8 bases unmatched. From germline, CDR1 is DFQATT and CDR2 SNEGSKA (reference sequence). This CDR3 is built from 17 residues. As DNA, the CDR3 is TGCAGTGCTAGTCCATTCTCTAGCGGGAGCTCCTACAATGAGCAGTTCTTC. Its translation is CSASPFSSGSSYNEQFF.

This clonotype has ten or more counts. The J gene is TRBJ2-5, the V gene TRBV7-2, with D possibly being TRBD2 (6 bases). CDR3 length equals 14 residues. Germline loops: CDR1 SGHTA, CDR2 FQGNSA. The V and J ends lost 5 bases and 5 bases respectively, with 15 bases between them. This CDR3 is CASSPPGLQETQYF. The CDR3 nucleotides read TGTGCCAGCAGCCCGCCGGGACTCCAGGAGACCCAGTACTTC.

The table lists this clonotype with many counts. The genes are TRBV7-6 and TRBJ2-3; no firm D call. V shed 2 bases and J shed 0 bases, with 6 bases lying between them. Germline V gives CDR1 SGHVS, CDR2 FNYEAQ. The CDR3 extends over 14 amino acids. CDR3 nucleotide sequence: TGTGCCAGCAGCTTATCCTCTAGCACAGATACGCAGTATTTT. Amino acids: CASSLSSSTDTQYF.

The genes are TRBV7-8 and TRBJ2-1, with D maybe TRBD2 (6 bases). V lost 5 bases and J lost 4, with 15 bases in between. There are 15 residues in the CDR3. Germline V gene lookup returns CDR1 SGHVS and CDR2 FQNEAQ. CDR3 DNA: TGTGCCAGCAGCCGAATAGCGGACCTATACAATGAGCAGTTCTTC. Protein sequence: CASSRIADLYNEQFF. The full variable domain, completed using reference TRBV7-8 and TRBJ2-1, is GAGVSQSPRYKVAKRGQDVALRCDPISGHVSLFWYQQALGQGPEFLTYFQNEAQLDKSGLPSDRFFAERPEGSVSTLKIQRTQQEDSAVYLCASSRIADLYNEQFFGPGTRLTVL.

This clonotype was seen more than once but under ten times. V usage is TRBV20-1 and J usage is TRBJ2-1; D is unresolved. This CDR3 is 12 amino acids long. Trimming stripped 6 bases from V and 2 bases from J, with 8 bases between. Germline lookup yields CDR1 DFQATT and CDR2 SNEGSKA (reference sequence). The CDR3 here is CSARGTYNEQFF. CDR3 bases: TGCAGTGCCCGCGGTACCTACAATGAGCAGTTCTTC.

This clonotype was counted at least ten times. The chain joins TRBV7-2 to TRBJ1-1; D is perhaps TRBD1 (6 bases). This CDR3 has 13 amino acids. Germline V lookup: CDR1 SGHTA, CDR2 FQGNSA. Trimming took 5 bases from V and 0 from J, leaving 7 bases between them. DNA of the CDR3: TGTGCCAGCAGCCGGACAGTGAACACTGAAGCTTTCTTT. Translating it yields CASSRTVNTEAFF.

This sequence joins TRBV7-9 and TRBJ1-3; D not resolved. Between the trimmed V and J ends, which lost 5 bases and 0 bases, there was a span of 11 bases. The CDR3 covers 15 residues. Germline V gives CDR1 SEHNR, CDR2 FQNEAQ (reference sequence). This chain's CDR3 is CASSPSAVSGNTIYF. The CDR3 nucleotides read TGTGCCAGCAGCCCCTCGGCGGTCTCTGGAAACACCATATATTTT. Based on the CDR3 plus reference TRBV7-9 and TRBJ1-3, the full variable domain is DTGVSQNPRHKITKRGQNVTFRCDPISEHNRLYWYRQTLGQGPEFLTYFQNEAQLEKSRLLSDRFSAERPKGSFSTLEIQRTEQGDSAMYLCASSPSAVSGNTIYFGEGSWLTVV.

The CDR3 region has the DNA TGCGCCAGCAGCTTGACGGACAGGCACTATGGCTACACCTTC. Translating gives CASSLTDRHYGYTF. This chain joins TRBV5-1 and TRBJ1-2; TRBD1 aligns across 7 bases. This CDR3 comprises 14 residues. V shed 1 base and J 3 bases; nucleotides not matched to a gene: 3. Germline V gene data show CDR1 as SGHRS and CDR2 as YFSETQ.

The V call is TRBV7-9, the J call TRBJ2-1; 8 bases are shared with TRBD2. V gave up 6 bases and J gave up 8 bases; unmatched junction bases: 6. This CDR3 is built from 13 residues. The V gene's germline CDR1 is SEHNR and CDR2 FQNEAQ (reference sequence). CDR3 region: CASSVSGSHEQFF. The CDR3 nucleotides read TGTGCCAGCAGTGTGAGCGGGAGCCATGAGCAGTTCTTC.

This clonotype was seen more than once but under ten times. The rearrangement joins TRBV6-5 to TRBJ1-4; TRBD1 matches at 7 bases. V was clipped by 6 bases and J by 0 bases; unmatched bases: 7. The CDR3 totals 16 residues. Germline V gene data show CDR1 as MNHEY and CDR2 as SVGAGI. CDR3 sequence (DNA): TGTGCCAGCAGATACAGGGGTAGTGCAACTAATGAAAAACTGTTTTTT. This gives the protein CASRYRGSATNEKLFF.

This clonotype occurred a few times. One end of the junction varies from germline; a read error may be responsible. V is TRBV19 and J is TRBJ1-2; TRBD1 is a possible D gene (6 bases). Germline V gene sequence: CDR1 LNHDA, CDR2 SQIVND (reference sequence). The CDR3 extends over 9 amino acids. The CDR3 bases are TGCTGGACAGAGGCTGGCTACACCTTC. Its protein product is CWTEAGYTF.

This clonotype was seen at least ten times. The chain is built from TRBV7-2 and TRBJ2-3; either TRBD1 or TRBD2 may fit D (5 bases each). The CDR3 consists of 15 residues. Germline values: CDR1 SGHTA, CDR2 FQGNSA. Trimming removed 1 base from V and 4 bases from J, with 12 bases in between. The CDR3 coding sequence is TGTGCCAGCAGCTTAGACCAGAGGGGTGCAGATACGCAGTATTTT. Protein product: CASSLDQRGADTQYF.

The chain has TRBV14 and TRBJ1-3; D is undetermined. Trimming cost V 7 bases and J 2 bases, with 18 bases left between them. This CDR3 is built from 16 residues. Germline lookup yields CDR1 SGHDN and CDR2 FVKESK. The CDR3 spells CASKPSILRPGNTIYF. As DNA, the CDR3 is TGTGCCAGCAAGCCAAGTATATTGCGACCTGGAAACACCATATATTTT.

The sample holds many counts of this clonotype. This chain links TRBV7-9 with TRBJ1-2; the D gene is possibly TRBD1 (6 bases). With 5 bases removed from V and 3 bases from J, the gap between germline ends came to 13 bases. This CDR3 is built from 14 residues. Per germline, CDR1 SEHNR and CDR2 FQNEAQ (reference sequence). The CDR3 loop reads CASSPRDTHYGYTF. The DNA of the CDR3 is TGTGCCAGCAGCCCACGGGACACCCACTATGGCTACACCTTC.

This clonotype was counted ten times or more. The chain recombines TRBV12-3 or TRBV12-4 with TRBJ2-7, with 8 bases aligning to TRBD1. The CDR3 has 14 residues. V shed 3 bases and J 4 bases; nucleotides not matched to a gene: 5. The CDR3 bases are TGTGCCAGCAGTTTTTCCCAGGGGGCGTACGAGCAGTACTTC. It encodes CASSFSQGAYEQYF.

About this clonotype itself: A much bigger clone sits one base away, suggesting this may be a read error. This sequence joins TRBV7-2 and TRBJ1-2; D unresolved. Germline CDR1 is SGHTA and CDR2 is FQGNSA. The V and J ends lost 2 bases and 8 bases respectively, with 15 bases between them. This CDR3 is 14 amino acids long. The DNA of the CDR3 is TGTGCCAGCAGCTTACTGGTAATCGGAGGCGGCTACACCTTC. It specifies CASSLLVIGGGYTF.